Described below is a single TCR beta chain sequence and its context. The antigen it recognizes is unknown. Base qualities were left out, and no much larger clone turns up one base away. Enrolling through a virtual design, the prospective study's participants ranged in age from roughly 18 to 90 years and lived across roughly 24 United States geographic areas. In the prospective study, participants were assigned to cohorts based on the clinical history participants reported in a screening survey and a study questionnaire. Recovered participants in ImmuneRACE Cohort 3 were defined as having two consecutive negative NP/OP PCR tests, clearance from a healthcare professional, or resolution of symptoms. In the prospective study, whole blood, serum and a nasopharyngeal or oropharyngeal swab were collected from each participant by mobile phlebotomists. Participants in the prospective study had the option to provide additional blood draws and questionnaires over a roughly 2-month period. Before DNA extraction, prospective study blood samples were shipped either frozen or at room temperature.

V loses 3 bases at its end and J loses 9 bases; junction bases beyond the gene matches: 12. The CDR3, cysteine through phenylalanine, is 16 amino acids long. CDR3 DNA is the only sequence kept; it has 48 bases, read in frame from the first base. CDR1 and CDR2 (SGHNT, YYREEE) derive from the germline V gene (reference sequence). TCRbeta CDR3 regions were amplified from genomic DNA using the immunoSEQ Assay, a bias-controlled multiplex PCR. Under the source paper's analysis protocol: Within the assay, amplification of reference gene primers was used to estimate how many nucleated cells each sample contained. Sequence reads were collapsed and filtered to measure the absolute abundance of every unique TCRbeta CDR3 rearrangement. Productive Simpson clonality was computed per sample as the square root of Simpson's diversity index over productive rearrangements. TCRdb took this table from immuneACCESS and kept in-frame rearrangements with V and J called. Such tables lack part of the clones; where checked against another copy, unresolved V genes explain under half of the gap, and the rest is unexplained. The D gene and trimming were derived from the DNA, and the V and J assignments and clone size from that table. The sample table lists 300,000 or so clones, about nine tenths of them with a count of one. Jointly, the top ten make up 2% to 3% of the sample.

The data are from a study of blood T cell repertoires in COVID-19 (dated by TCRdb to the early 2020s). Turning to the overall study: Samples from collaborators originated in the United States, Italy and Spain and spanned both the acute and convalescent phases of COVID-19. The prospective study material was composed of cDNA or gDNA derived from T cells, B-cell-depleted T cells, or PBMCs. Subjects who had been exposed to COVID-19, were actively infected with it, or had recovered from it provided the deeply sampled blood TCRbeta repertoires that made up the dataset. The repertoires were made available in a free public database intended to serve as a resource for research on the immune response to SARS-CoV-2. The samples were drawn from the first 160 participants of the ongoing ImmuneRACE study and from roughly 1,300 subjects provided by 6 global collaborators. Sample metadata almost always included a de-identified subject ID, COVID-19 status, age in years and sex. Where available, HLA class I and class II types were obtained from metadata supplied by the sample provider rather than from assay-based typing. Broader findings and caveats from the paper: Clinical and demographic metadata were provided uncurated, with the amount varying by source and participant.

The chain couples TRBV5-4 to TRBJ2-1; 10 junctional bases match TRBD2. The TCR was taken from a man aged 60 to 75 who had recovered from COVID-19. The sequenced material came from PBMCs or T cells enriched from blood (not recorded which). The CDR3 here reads CASSSSTLAGVLEQFF. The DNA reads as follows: TGTGCCAGCAGCTCCTCAACTCTAGCGGGAGTCCTTGAGCAGTTCTTC.